This T cell receptor (beta chain) was retrieved from a study of healthy donors' naive CD4 and CD8 T cells (dated by TCRdb to between 2014 and 2017). Context from the whole study: Donors were selected to cover three age groups (20-25, 40-50 and 60-70 years, several each), with a mean age of 44, and half of the donors were female. The TCR alpha libraries followed the same workflow as the beta chain, except for a newly designed primer set that covered all functional IMGT alpha gene variants. Rearranged TCR alpha and beta chains from naive CD4+ and CD8+ T cells were sequenced in the study to test how TCR variation relates to lineage commitment. Peripheral blood mononuclear cells were collected from under 20 healthy, unrelated individuals. The donors were HLA-typed by sequencing at HLA-A, -B, -C, -DRB1, -DQB1 and -DPB1, using the SBTexcellerator protocol, an ABI3130xl analyzer and SBTengine software. Results and caveats for the whole study, not just this receptor: In both chains, CD4+ lineage was associated with a positively charged CDR3 and CD8+ lineage with a negatively charged CDR3. Because alpha and beta chains were sequenced in bulk and could not be paired, the effects of the two chains in combination were not assessed. Naive CD4+ and CD8+ cells reportedly showed biased usage of most V and J gene segments, and this bias was consistent across donors and independent of HLA genotype. Around 13% of the variance in CD4/CD8 propensity appeared to be explained jointly by V genes, J genes and CDR3 charge, in a largely additive manner. The study did not directly address whether homeostatic proliferation of naive T cells might have biased the repertoire.

Cells with a CD4+CD8-CD45RO-CD45RA+ profile were isolated by FACS and defined as naive CD4+ T cells, and those with a CD8+CD4-CD45RA+CD27bright profile were defined as naive CD8+ T cells. The antibodies used for sorting targeted CD4 (RPA-T4), CD8 (SK1), CD27 (O323), CD45RA (HI100) and CD45RO (UCHL1). From the cysteine up to the phenylalanine, the CDR3 has a length of 14 residues. Solely the CDR3 DNA is kept, with 42 bases framed from the first base. The V and J ends are trimmed by 1 base and 0 bases, leaving 7 bases between them. CDR1 and CDR2 are drawn from the germline V gene (reference sequence): MNHNY, SVGAGI. With respect to this clonotype: There is no known antigen for this receptor. No qualities accompany the bases; no much larger clone lies one base away.

The instrument was a 454 GS FLX Titanium. TCR libraries were built from roughly 500 ng of total RNA with a previously published linear amplification protocol. The sequencing itself ran on the Roche/454 Genome Sequencer using Titanium chemistry. The study's processing was this. From four to six of the healthy donors, about 78,000 rearranged TCR alpha transcripts were sequenced. Duplicate transcripts were dropped, and unique TCR clonotypes were identified by the CDR3 junction according to IMGT nomenclature. CD4 versus CD8 status was modeled on V and J genes by logistic regression in R 2.13.0, with adjustment for donor effects and Bonferroni correction for multiple testing. TCRdb reprocessed the public reads (quality trimming at Q25 with fastp, clone calling with MiXCR) and kept in-frame beta chains. Rows with one shared CDR3 protein collapse into an entry with the most common genes and DNA. V and J calls and clone size were set by TCRdb, not the authors. The sample includes 150,000 to 200,000 distinct CDR3 sequences, with nearly 75% observed a single time. The ten largest clones capture about 2.3% of the sample.

The chain is encoded by TRBV6-6 joined to TRBJ2-7, with no reliable assignment of the D segment. This receptor was taken from a pool of human donors in good health; the sample pools cells from several healthy donors. Material for sequencing was naive CD4+ and CD8+ T cells sorted from blood, pooled from several donors. The cell subset or site label for this specimen denotes: FACS-sorted naive CD4+ (CD45RO-CD45RA+) and naive CD8+ (CD45RA+CD27bright) T cells. This receptor carries the CDR3 CASSYYPGSYEQYF. In nucleotides, the sequence is TGTGCCAGCAGTTACTACCCTGGCTCCTACGAGCAGTACTTC.